This TCR beta chain was sequenced in a study of T-cell reconstitution after alpha-beta-depleted transplantation in children. TCRbeta library preparation incorporated unique molecular identifiers. TCRdb recomputed calls from the PCR reads with MiXCR, one row per CDR3 protein. This table has approximately 520,000 distinct CDR3 sequences, around a third appearing once. This TCR came from a human donor who donated a stem cell graft to a child with aplastic anemia. The sequenced sample was PBMCs from the stem cell graft donor, obtained from the stem cell graft.

CDR3 DNA: TGCAGCGTCGCCTCCGGGAGCGTTTTCGATGGCTACACCTTC. Translating gives CSVASGSVFDGYTF. The chain employs TRBV29-1 and TRBJ1-2; no clear D gene. Trimming removed 6 bases at V and 6 bases at J, with 20 bases between. This CDR3 spans 14 amino acids. Germline CDR1 SQVTM, CDR2 ANQGSEA.